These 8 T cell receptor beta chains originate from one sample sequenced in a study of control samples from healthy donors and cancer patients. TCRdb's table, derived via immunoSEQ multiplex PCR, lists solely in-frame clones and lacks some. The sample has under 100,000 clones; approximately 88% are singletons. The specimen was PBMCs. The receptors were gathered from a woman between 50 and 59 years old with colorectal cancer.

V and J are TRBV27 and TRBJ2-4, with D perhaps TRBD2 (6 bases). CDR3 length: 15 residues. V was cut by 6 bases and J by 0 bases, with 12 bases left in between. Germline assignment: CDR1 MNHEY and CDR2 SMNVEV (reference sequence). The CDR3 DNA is TGTGCCAGCAGCAGGTGGGGACTAGCCAAAAACATTCAGTACTTC. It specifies CASSRWGLAKNIQYF.

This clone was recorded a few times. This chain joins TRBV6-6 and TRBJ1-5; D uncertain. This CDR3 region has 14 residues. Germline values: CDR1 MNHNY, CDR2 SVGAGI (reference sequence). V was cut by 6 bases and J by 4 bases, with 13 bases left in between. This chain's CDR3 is CASSPAGSNQPQHF. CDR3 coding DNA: TGTGCCAGCAGCCCGGCAGGCTCTAATCAGCCCCAGCATTTT.

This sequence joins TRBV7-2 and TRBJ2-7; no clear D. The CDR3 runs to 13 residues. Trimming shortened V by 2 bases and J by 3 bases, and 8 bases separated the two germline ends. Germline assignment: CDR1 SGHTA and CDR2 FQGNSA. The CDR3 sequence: CASSLLLGYEQYV. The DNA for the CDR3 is TGTGCCAGCAGCTTATTATTGGGCTACGAGCAGTACGTC.

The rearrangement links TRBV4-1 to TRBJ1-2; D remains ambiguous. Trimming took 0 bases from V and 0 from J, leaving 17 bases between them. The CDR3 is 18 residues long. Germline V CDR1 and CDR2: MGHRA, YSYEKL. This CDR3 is CASSQDETQNPSNYGYTF. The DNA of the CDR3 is TGCGCCAGCAGCCAAGACGAGACGCAAAACCCCTCTAACTATGGCTACACCTTC.

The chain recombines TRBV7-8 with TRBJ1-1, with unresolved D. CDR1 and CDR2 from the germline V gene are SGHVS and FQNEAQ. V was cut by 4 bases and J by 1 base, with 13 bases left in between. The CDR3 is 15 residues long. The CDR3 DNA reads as TGTGCCAGCAGCTCCCATATTCCTGCGAACACTGAAGCTTTCTTT. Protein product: CASSSHIPANTEAFF.

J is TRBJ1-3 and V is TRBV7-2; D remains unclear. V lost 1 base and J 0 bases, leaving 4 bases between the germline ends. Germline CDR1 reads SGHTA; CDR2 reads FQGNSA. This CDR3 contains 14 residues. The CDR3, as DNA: TGTGCCAGCAGCTTAGAACGCTCTGGAAACACCATATATTTT. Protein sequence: CASSLERSGNTIYF.

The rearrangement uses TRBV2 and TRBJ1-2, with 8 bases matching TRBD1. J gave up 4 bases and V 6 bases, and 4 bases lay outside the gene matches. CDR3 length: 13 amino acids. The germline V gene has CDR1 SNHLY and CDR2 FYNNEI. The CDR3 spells CASRGTGPYGYTF. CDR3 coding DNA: TGTGCCAGCAGAGGGACAGGTCCCTATGGCTACACCTTC.

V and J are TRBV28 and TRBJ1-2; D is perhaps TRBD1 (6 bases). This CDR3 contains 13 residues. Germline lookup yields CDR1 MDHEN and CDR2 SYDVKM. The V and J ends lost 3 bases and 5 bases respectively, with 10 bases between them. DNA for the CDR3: TGTGCCAGCAGTTTTGGGCAGGGGTATGGCTACACCTTC. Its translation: CASSFGQGYGYTF.